At least ten counts were recorded for the clone carrying this T cell receptor beta chain. Its matching antigen is unknown. In germline, CDR1 is MDHEN, CDR2 SYDVKM. V was clipped by 6 bases and J by 7 bases, with 9 bases between them. The CDR3 is 11 amino acids. This sample is part of a study of molecular identifiers for immune sequencing clone quantification. Study-level findings and limits: Over 97% of effector molecules, but under 1% in naive cells, were held by clones with more than 20 RNA copies.

TCRdb called the PCR reads again in MiXCR, with one record for every CDR3 protein. The sample lists nearly 55,000 distinct CDR3 sequences, roughly 38% occurring once. Specimen: naive CD8+ T cells from blood, with Jurkat cell RNA spiked in. The subset is: FACS-sorted CD8+CD4-CCR7+CD45RA+ naive T cells. The sequence derives from a human donor in good health. Some libraries in this study had Jurkat cell RNA spiked in. The chain has TRBV28 and TRBJ2-5; D is perhaps TRBD1 (5 bases). Here the CDR3 reads CASRQGRTQYF. As DNA, the CDR3 is TGTGCCAGCAGGCAGGGCCGGACCCAGTACTTC.